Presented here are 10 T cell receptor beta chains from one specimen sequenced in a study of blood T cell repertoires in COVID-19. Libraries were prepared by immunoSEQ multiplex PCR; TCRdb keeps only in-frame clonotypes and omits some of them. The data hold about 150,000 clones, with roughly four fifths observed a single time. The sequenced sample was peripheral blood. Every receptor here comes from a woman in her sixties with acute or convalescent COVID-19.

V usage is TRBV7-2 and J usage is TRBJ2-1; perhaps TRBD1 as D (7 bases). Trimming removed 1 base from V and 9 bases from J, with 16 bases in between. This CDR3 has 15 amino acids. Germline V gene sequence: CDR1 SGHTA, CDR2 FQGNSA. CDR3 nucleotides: TGTGCCAGCAGCTTAGATCTCCCCAGGGGGGCTGAGCAGTTCTTC. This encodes CASSLDLPRGAEQFF.

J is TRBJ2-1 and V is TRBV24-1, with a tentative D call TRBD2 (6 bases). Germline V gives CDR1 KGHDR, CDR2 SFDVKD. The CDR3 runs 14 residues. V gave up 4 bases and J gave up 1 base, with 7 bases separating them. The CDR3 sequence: CATSEGGSYNEQFF. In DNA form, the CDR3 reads TGTGCCACCAGTGAGGGAGGTTCCTACAATGAGCAGTTCTTC.

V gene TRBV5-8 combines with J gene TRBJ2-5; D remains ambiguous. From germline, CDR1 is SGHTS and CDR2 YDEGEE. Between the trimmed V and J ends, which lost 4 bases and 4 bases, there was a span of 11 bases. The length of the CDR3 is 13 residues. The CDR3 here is CASSSDPRETQYF. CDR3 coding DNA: TGTGCCAGCAGCAGCGACCCCCGAGAGACCCAGTACTTC.

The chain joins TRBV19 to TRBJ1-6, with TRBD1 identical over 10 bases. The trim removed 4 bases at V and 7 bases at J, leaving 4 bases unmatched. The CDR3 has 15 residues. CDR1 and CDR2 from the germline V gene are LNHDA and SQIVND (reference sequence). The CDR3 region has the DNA TGTGCCAGTAGTAGACAGACAGGGGGCAATTCACCCCTCCACTTT. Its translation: CASSRQTGGNSPLHF.

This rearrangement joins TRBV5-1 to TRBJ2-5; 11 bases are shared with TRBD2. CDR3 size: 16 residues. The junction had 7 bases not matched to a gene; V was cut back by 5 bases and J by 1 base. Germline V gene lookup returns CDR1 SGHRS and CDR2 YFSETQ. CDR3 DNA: TGCGCCAGCAGGATCCTAGCGGGGGGCATCCAAGAGACCCAGTACTTC. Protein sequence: CASRILAGGIQETQYF.

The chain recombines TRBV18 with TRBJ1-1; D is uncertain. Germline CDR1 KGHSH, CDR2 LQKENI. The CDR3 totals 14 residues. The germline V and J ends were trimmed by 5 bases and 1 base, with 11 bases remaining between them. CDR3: CASSSTAGNTEAFF. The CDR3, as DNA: TGTGCCAGCTCATCAACCGCGGGGAACACTGAAGCTTTCTTT.

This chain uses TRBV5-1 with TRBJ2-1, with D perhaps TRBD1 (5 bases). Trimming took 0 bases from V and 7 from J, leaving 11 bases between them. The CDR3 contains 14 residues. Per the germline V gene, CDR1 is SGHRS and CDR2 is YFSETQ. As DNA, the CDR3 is TGCGCCAGCAGCTTGGAACAGGTTAAAAATGAGCAGTTCTTC. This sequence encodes CASSLEQVKNEQFF.

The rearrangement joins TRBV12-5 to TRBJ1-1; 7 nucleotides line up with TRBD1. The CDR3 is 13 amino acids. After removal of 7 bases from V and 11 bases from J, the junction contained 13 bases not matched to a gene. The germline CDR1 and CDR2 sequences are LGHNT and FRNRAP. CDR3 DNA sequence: TGTGCTAGTGCCCCTGACAGGCCCAGGGGGGCTTTCTTT. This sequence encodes CASAPDRPRGAFF. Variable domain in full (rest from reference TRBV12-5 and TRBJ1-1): DARVTQTPRHKVTEMGQEVTMRCQPILGHNTVFWYRQTMMQGLELLAYFRNRAPLDDSGMPKDRFSAEMPDATLATLKIQPSEPRDSAVYFCASAPDRPRGAFFGQGTRLTVV.

The CDR3 here is CASSPGQGEKLFF. The CDR3, as DNA: TGCGCCAGCAGCCCCGGACAGGGGGAAAAACTGTTTTTT. This chain connects TRBV5-1 to TRBJ1-4; 9 bases align to TRBD1. Germline V gene lookup returns CDR1 SGHRS and CDR2 YFSETQ. CDR3 length: 13 residues. J lost 8 bases, V lost 4 bases, and 3 bases had no gene match.

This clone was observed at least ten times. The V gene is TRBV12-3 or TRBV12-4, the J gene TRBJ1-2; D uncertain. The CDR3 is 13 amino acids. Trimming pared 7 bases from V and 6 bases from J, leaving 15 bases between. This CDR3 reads CASTNSYGDGYTF. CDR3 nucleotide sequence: TGTGCCAGCACTAATTCATACGGGGATGGCTACACCTTC.